Below are 10 T cell receptor beta chains sequenced from a single sample in a study of STAT5B mutations in CD4+ large granular lymphocyte leukemia. This table comes from immunoSEQ multiplex PCR, and its TCRdb copy is limited to in-frame clones, with some not included. The sample includes about 30,000 clones, approximately 73% seen only once; the top ten take roughly 2%. Material: CD4+ T cells from blood buffy coats. Source of these receptors: a human donor in good health.

The J gene is TRBJ2-3, the V gene TRBV5-1, with TRBD2 as a possible D gene (6 bases). This CDR3 is 15 amino acids long. Germline assignment: CDR1 SGHRS and CDR2 YFSETQ. V was clipped by 1 base and J by 4 bases, with 13 bases between them. CDR3 sequence reads: CASSLQLGEADTQYF. The CDR3, as DNA: TGCGCCAGCAGCTTGCAGCTAGGGGAGGCAGATACGCAGTATTTT.

This clone came up a few times. The V and J genes are TRBV30 and TRBJ2-6; D perhaps matches TRBD1 (5 bases). Germline V gene lookup returns CDR1 GTSNPN and CDR2 SVGIG (reference sequence). Trimming shortened V by 4 bases and J by 0 bases, and 19 bases separated the two germline ends. The CDR3 covers 18 residues. Here the CDR3 reads CAWIPDSRRASGANVLTF. The CDR3 DNA reads TGTGCCTGGATTCCAGACAGCCGAAGGGCCTCTGGGGCCAACGTCCTGACTTTC.

The chain uses TRBV5-1 and TRBJ2-5; D remains unclear. Per the germline V gene, CDR1 is SGHRS and CDR2 is YFSETQ. This CDR3 is 13 amino acids long. V lost 2 bases to trimming and J lost 5 bases, with 10 bases between them. Written as DNA, the CDR3 is TGCGCCAGCAGCTTACAAACTGGGGAGACCCAGTACTTC. Its protein is CASSLQTGETQYF.

The chain joins TRBV9 to TRBJ2-5, with D perhaps TRBD2 (7 bases). The germline V and J ends were trimmed by 3 bases and 5 bases, with 23 bases remaining between them. There are 17 residues in the CDR3. CDR1 and CDR2 (germline): SGDLS, YYNGEE. The CDR3 DNA follows: TGTGCCAGCAGCGCCAATCTGGGGGCGGGGGAGTGGGAGACCCAGTACTTC. This translates into CASSANLGAGEWETQYF. Drawing the rest from reference TRBV9 and TRBJ2-5, the complete variable domain is DSGVTQTPKHLITATGQRVTLRCSPRSGDLSVYWYQQSLDQGLQFLIQYYNGEERAKGNILERFSAQQFPDLHSELNLSSLELGDSALYFCASSANLGAGEWETQYFGPGTRLLVL.

The chain combines TRBV5-6 with TRBJ2-3; tentative D call: TRBD1 (5 bases). The CDR3 totals 12 residues. The germline V gene has CDR1 SGHDT and CDR2 YYEEEE. V was cut by 3 bases and J by 5 bases, with 7 bases left in between. The CDR3 loop is CASSSRVDTQYF. Written as DNA, the CDR3 is TGTGCCAGCAGCTCCAGGGTAGATACGCAGTATTTT. Full variable domain (remainder filled in from reference TRBV5-6 and TRBJ2-3): DAGVTQSPTHLIKTRGQQVTLRCSPKSGHDTVSWYQQALGQGPQFIFQYYEEEERQRGNFPDRFSGHQFPNYSSELNVNALLLGDSALYLCASSSRVDTQYFGPGTRLTVL.

The chain employs TRBV11-2 and TRBJ2-5; TRBD2 might be the D (6 bases). The germline V and J ends were trimmed by 0 bases and 5 bases, with 16 bases remaining between them. Germline CDR1 SGHAT, CDR2 FQNNGV. This CDR3 has 16 residues. CDR3 sequence reads: CASSLDQGRGRETQYF. DNA for the CDR3: TGTGCCAGCAGCTTAGATCAAGGGAGAGGGAGGGAGACCCAGTACTTC. The entire variable domain, with the rest obtained from reference TRBV11-2 and TRBJ2-5, is as follows: EAGVAQSPRYKIIEKRQSVAFWCNPISGHATLYWYQQILGQGPKLLIQFQNNGVVDDSQLPKDRFSAERLKGVDSTLKIQPAKLEDSAVYLCASSLDQGRGRETQYFGPGTRLLVL.

The V gene is TRBV18, the J gene TRBJ1-2; TRBD1 aligns across 8 bases. The V segment lost 5 bases and the J segment 4 bases; nucleotides outside the gene matches: 3. The CDR3 spans 13 residues. Germline-derived CDR1 and CDR2 are KGHSH and LQKENI. The CDR3, as DNA: TGTGCCAGCTCAGCCGACAGGGGCTATGGCTACACCTTC. Translated: CASSADRGYGYTF.

The chain combines TRBV19 with TRBJ1-5; D uncertain. The CDR3 is made up of 15 amino acids. Trimming stripped 4 bases from V and 0 bases from J, with 10 bases between. Per the germline V gene, CDR1 is LNHDA and CDR2 is SQIVND (reference sequence). In DNA, the CDR3 is TGTGCCAGTAGTACGCAGATGGATAGCAATCAGCCCCAGCATTTT. Residues: CASSTQMDSNQPQHF.

The gene calls are TRBV9 and TRBJ2-1, with a possible D match to TRBD1 (5 bases). The length of the CDR3 is 16 residues. The germline CDR1 and CDR2 sequences are SGDLS and YYNGEE. The V end lost 0 bases, the J end lost 6 bases, and 16 bases lay between the germline ends. CDR3 DNA: TGTGCCAGCAGCGTAGCTACTTCAGGGTCGGTCAATGAGCAGTTCTTC. This translates into CASSVATSGSVNEQFF.

In its sample, this clone was seen a few times. The V and J genes are TRBV5-5 and TRBJ2-7; D remains ambiguous. The CDR3 is 14 amino acids. Germline V CDR1 and CDR2: SGHKS, YYEKEE (reference sequence). V was pared by 4 bases and J by 3 bases, with 14 bases between. The CDR3 nucleotides read TGTGCCAGCAGCCACCGATGGCCCGTCTACGAGCAGTACTTC. Its protein product is CASSHRWPVYEQYF.